This T cell receptor (beta chain) was sequenced in a study of T cells in narcolepsy. The trim removed 2 bases at V and 5 bases at J, leaving 2 bases unmatched. The CDR3 has 13 amino acids. Germline loops: CDR1 KGHSH, CDR2 LQKENI. Remarks on this clone: Its cognate antigen is unknown.

Data came from immunoSEQ multiplex PCR; TCRdb stores just in-frame clones and leaves some out. There are 30,000 to 45,000 clones in the sample; under 85% occur only once, and about 1.6% lies in the top ten. General study findings and limits: In some patient and control memory CD4+ samples, autoreactive clones were absent.

The chain combines TRBV18 with TRBJ1-2; 7 bases agree with TRBD1. The clonotype was recovered from a human donor with narcolepsy. Specimen: CD45RA- memory CD4+ T cells from PBMCs. CDR3 protein: CASSPEQGYGYTF. The CDR3, as DNA: TGTGCCAGCTCACCAGAACAGGGGTATGGCTACACCTTC.